This T cell receptor beta chain was captured by sequencing in a study of T cell responses to AZD1222 COVID-19 vaccine. Study-level points and caveats: Spike as a whole was targeted by vaccine-associated CD4 TCRs, dominant at 160-218 and 743-854.

This clone has only one observation. What it binds is not known. The germline V and J ends were trimmed by 8 bases and 2 bases, with 12 bases remaining between them. CDR1 and CDR2 (germline): ENHRY, SYGVKD. The CDR3 has 13 amino acids. The repertoire was sequenced with immunoSEQ multiplex PCR; TCRdb's copy has only in-frame clones and lacks some. The table has around 150,000 clones, 88% seen once. The specimen was peripheral blood, collected 28 days after the second AZD1222 dose. This chain uses TRBV10-3 with TRBJ1-1; D gene ambiguous. The clonotype originates from an adult who received the AZD1222 COVID-19 vaccine. This CDR3 is CAIERTLNTEAFF. The CDR3, as DNA: TGTGCCATCGAAAGAACTCTCAACACTGAAGCTTTCTTT.